Listed below are T cell receptor beta chains from one sample, sequenced in a study of response to subunit inactivated influenza vaccine. TCRdb called the RT-PCR reads again in MiXCR, with one record for every CDR3 protein. The data hold more than 450,000 distinct CDR3 sequences, with about 12% observed a single time. The specimen was PBMCs from blood, collected on the day of vaccination. The source is a man in his forties or fifties who received an inactivated influenza vaccine. The CDR3 runs from the conserved cysteine through the conserved F or W. D genes are given only for firm matches. Some rows have no size entry. The others give once, few or many, or a class for an expanded clone.

d_call	v_call	j_call	clone_size	cdr3_aa	cdr3_nt
.	TRBV7-2	TRBJ1-4	few	CASSSGRWGEKLFF	TGTGCCAGCAGCTCGGGACGTTGGGGAGAAAAACTGTTTTTT
.	TRBV6-1	TRBJ2-7	few	CASSVYKNSYEQYF	TGTGCCAGCAGTGTATACAAGAACTCCTACGAGCAGTACTTC
.	TRBV20-1	TRBJ2-5	.	CSAIRQILQETQYF	TGCAGTGCCATCAGACAAATCTTGCAAGAGACCCAGTACTTC
.	TRBV12-3/TRBV12-4	TRBJ2-1	.	CASSFGPIRGNDEQFF	TGTGCCAGCAGTTTTGGGCCTATCCGGGGGAACGATGAGCAGTTCTTC
.	TRBV5-1	TRBJ2-2	many	CASSVPGGNTGELFF	TGCGCCAGCAGCGTCCCCGGGGGGAACACCGGGGAGCTGTTTTTT
.	TRBV7-2	TRBJ2-2	many	CASTNDRTGELFF	TGTGCCAGCACTAATGACAGAACCGGGGAGCTGTTTTTT
TRBD1	TRBV5-1	TRBJ2-1	few	CASSLRDRANEQFF	TGCGCCAGCAGCTTGCGGGACAGGGCCAATGAGCAGTTCTTC
.	TRBV7-9	TRBJ1-3	few	CASSQRISGNTIYF	TGTGCCAGCAGCCAGAGGATATCTGGAAACACCATATATTTT
.	TRBV12-3/TRBV12-4	TRBJ2-7	.	CASSYKRGSEQYF	TGTGCCAGCAGTTATAAAAGGGGGTCCGAGCAGTACTTC
TRBD2	TRBV6-5	TRBJ2-1	many	CASSYSRTSGSNEQFF	TGTGCCAGCAGTTATAGTAGGACTAGCGGGAGCAATGAGCAGTTCTTC
.	TRBV5-1	TRBJ1-2	many	CASSTDSEYGYTF	TGCGCCAGCAGCACAGACAGCGAATATGGCTACACCTTC
.	TRBV5-1	TRBJ1-2	few	CASSLESQGNYGYTF	TGCGCCAGCAGCTTGGAGTCGCAGGGTAACTATGGCTACACCTTC
TRBD1	TRBV11-1	TRBJ1-2	few	CASSLESGGSRTNYGYTF	TGTGCCAGCAGCTTAGAATCAGGGGGAAGTAGGACGAACTATGGCTACACCTTC
TRBD1	TRBV20-1	TRBJ2-1	.	CSAQPSDRERYYNEQFF	TGCAGTGCCCAACCATCGGACAGGGAGCGGTACTACAATGAGCAGTTCTTC
TRBD1	TRBV20-1	TRBJ2-3	few	CSAGDRGSTDTQYF	TGCAGTGCGGGGGACAGGGGTTCTACAGATACGCAGTATTTT
TRBD2	TRBV15	TRBJ2-1	.	CATSRLGTSGKYNEQFF	TGTGCCACCAGCAGACTTGGGACTAGCGGGAAGTACAATGAGCAGTTCTTC
TRBD1	TRBV18	TRBJ1-2	.	CASSPTTGDGYGYTF	TGTGCCAGCTCACCAACGACAGGGGACGGCTATGGCTACACCTTC
TRBD2	TRBV29-1	TRBJ2-1	few	CSARASGRFWDEQFF	TGCAGCGCTCGGGCTAGCGGGAGGTTTTGGGATGAGCAGTTCTTC
TRBD2	TRBV5-6	TRBJ2-3	few	CASRALAGTDTQYF	TGTGCCAGCCGGGCACTAGCGGGGACAGATACGCAGTATTTT
.	TRBV20-1	TRBJ2-2	many	CSARDLVAVNTGELFF	TGCAGTGCTAGAGATCTGGTAGCGGTGAACACCGGGGAGCTGTTTTTT
TRBD1	TRBV6-5	TRBJ2-7	.	CASSYGTGGGEQYF	TGTGCCAGCAGTTACGGGACAGGGGGGGGCGAGCAGTACTTC
TRBD2	TRBV20-1	TRBJ2-1	.	CSARETSGSYNEQFF	TGCAGTGCTCGAGAGACTAGCGGGTCCTACAATGAGCAGTTCTTC
.	TRBV18	TRBJ2-5	few	CASSPPTITGAAETQYF	TGTGCCAGCTCACCACCGACAATCACAGGTGCTGCAGAGACCCAGTACTTC
TRBD1	TRBV11-2	TRBJ2-7	few	CASSLEAGGQGFTEQYF	TGTGCCAGCAGCTTAGAGGCCGGAGGACAGGGCTTTACCGAGCAGTACTTC
.	TRBV12-3/TRBV12-4	TRBJ2-3	few	CASSLATQYF	TGTGCCAGCAGTTTAGCAACGCAGTATTTT
TRBD1	TRBV28	TRBJ2-7	many	CASSLLTGEDYEQYF	TGTGCCAGCAGTTTATTGACAGGGGAGGATTACGAGCAGTACTTC
TRBD2	TRBV5-6	TRBJ2-1	many	CASSFLPSGSNEQFF	TGTGCCAGCAGCTTCCTCCCTAGCGGGAGTAATGAGCAGTTCTTC
.	TRBV6-1	TRBJ1-5	.	CASSEGRQINQPQHF	TGTGCCAGCAGTGAAGGGCGTCAGATCAATCAGCCCCAGCATTTT
TRBD2	TRBV7-2	TRBJ2-1	.	CASSLSVASGRASDNEQFF	TGTGCCAGCAGCTTATCGGTCGCTAGCGGGAGGGCCTCGGACAATGAGCAGTTCTTC
.	TRBV20-1	TRBJ1-5	few	CSAPLGVNQPQHF	TGCAGTGCCCCATTGGGGGTTAATCAGCCCCAGCATTTT
.	TRBV20-1	TRBJ2-2	.	CSARARQVNTGELFF	TGCAGTGCTAGAGCCCGCCAGGTGAACACCGGGGAGCTGTTTTTT
TRBD2	TRBV20-1	TRBJ2-3	.	CSARLAGALADTQYF	TGCAGTGCTAGGCTAGCGGGAGCTCTCGCAGATACGCAGTATTTT
.	TRBV20-1	TRBJ2-3	many	CSAREYRDTHTDTQYF	TGCAGTGCTAGAGAATATAGGGACACCCACACAGATACGCAGTATTTT
.	TRBV7-6	TRBJ2-5	few	CASSLVGIETQYF	TGTGCCAGCAGCTTAGTAGGTATAGAGACCCAGTACTTC
.	TRBV6-1	TRBJ1-2	.	CASSVSTGFDGYTF	TGTGCCAGCAGTGTGAGTACAGGATTCGATGGCTACACCTTC
.	TRBV11-2	TRBJ2-2	few	CASSLARFANTGELFF	TGTGCCAGCAGCTTAGCCAGGTTCGCGAACACCGGGGAGCTGTTTTTT
.	TRBV28	TRBJ2-3	.	CASNLLGNTDTQYF	TGTGCCAGCAATTTGTTGGGAAACACAGATACGCAGTATTTT
TRBD1	TRBV11-2	TRBJ1-6	few	CASSLGWDRGPVYSPLHF	TGTGCCAGCAGCTTAGGGTGGGACAGGGGGCCCGTGTATTCACCCCTCCACTTT
TRBD1	TRBV12-3/TRBV12-4	TRBJ1-5	many	CASSRDRGNQPQHF	TGTGCCAGCAGTAGGGACAGGGGCAATCAGCCCCAGCATTTT
.	TRBV6-2/TRBV6-3	TRBJ2-7	.	CASSYPQHYEQYF	TGTGCCAGCAGTTACCCTCAGCACTACGAGCAGTACTTC
.	TRBV18	TRBJ2-7	.	CASSAGTFSSYEQYF	TGTGCCAGCTCAGCAGGGACTTTTAGCTCCTACGAGCAGTACTTC
.	TRBV12-3/TRBV12-4	TRBJ1-1	.	CASRLGTADGTEAFF	TGTGCCAGCAGGTTGGGGACCGCTGATGGCACTGAAGCTTTCTTT
.	TRBV20-1	TRBJ2-6	many	CSAKGANVLTF	TGCAGTGCCAAGGGGGCCAACGTCCTGACTTTC
.	TRBV7-7	TRBJ2-1	many	CASSVNMAHEQFF	TGTGCTAGCAGCGTGAATATGGCCCATGAGCAGTTCTTC
.	TRBV4-1	TRBJ2-6	.	CASSRLPGYSGANVLTF	TGCGCCAGCAGCCGCCTTCCAGGGTACTCTGGGGCCAACGTCCTGACTTTC
.	TRBV27	TRBJ2-3	.	CASSLTRGLDTQYF	TGTGCCAGCAGTTTAACTAGGGGACTAGATACGCAGTATTTT
.	TRBV6-2/TRBV6-3	TRBJ2-5	.	CASSYAGPQETQYF	TGTGCCAGCAGTTACGCGGGACCTCAAGAGACCCAGTACTTC
.	TRBV29-1	TRBJ2-1	many	CSVDRANEQFF	TGCAGCGTTGACCGGGCGAATGAGCAGTTCTTC
TRBD1	TRBV7-2	TRBJ1-4	few	CASQQGAKEKLFF	TGTGCCAGTCAACAGGGGGCGAAGGAAAAACTGTTTTTT
TRBD2	TRBV5-1	TRBJ2-7	many	CASSLLRTSGIGYEQYF	TGCGCCAGCAGCTTGCTACGAACTAGCGGGATCGGCTACGAGCAGTACTTC
.	TRBV7-9	TRBJ2-7	.	CASSLGRVGEQYF	TGTGCCAGCAGCTTAGGTAGGGTCGGCGAGCAGTACTTC
.	TRBV5-1	TRBJ2-3	.	CASSLGSKYTDTQYF	TGCGCCAGCAGCTTGGGATCTAAATACACAGATACGCAGTATTTT
TRBD2	TRBV4-3	TRBJ2-1	.	CASSRDRFRGTRMYNEQFF	TGCGCCAGCAGCCGTGACAGGTTTCGGGGGACTAGAATGTACAATGAGCAGTTCTTC
.	TRBV10-3	TRBJ1-1	few	CAISTDLNTEAFF	TGTGCCATCAGTACGGACTTGAACACTGAAGCTTTCTTT
.	TRBV7-8	TRBJ2-7	few	CASSRQGIYEQYF	TGTGCCAGCAGTCGGCAGGGGATATACGAGCAGTACTTC